These 9 T cell receptor beta chains originate from one sample sequenced in a study of identical twins. TCRdb reprocessed the 5' RACE reads with MiXCR, giving one entry per CDR3 protein. Seen here are 350,000 to 600,000 distinct CDR3 sequences, approximately 14% observed once, and the top ten hold 0.52%. The sample was also reused in another study, on yellow fever vaccine responses in identical twins.

The sample was CD4+ T cells sorted from blood. The receptors shown here come from a young woman in good health.

V gene TRBV5-1 combines with J gene TRBJ2-3; no reliable D call. V shed 7 bases and J shed 5 bases, with 26 bases lying between them. Looked up from germline, CDR1 is SGHRS and CDR2 is YFSETQ. The CDR3 spans 17 residues. The CDR3 nucleotides are TGCGCCAGCTCCATCACTGTACGGACCCCCGGCCGAGATACGCAGTATTTT. Amino acid sequence: CASSITVRTPGRDTQYF.

This clonotype has more than one count but fewer than ten. The J gene is TRBJ2-3, the V gene TRBV11-2; a weak D match, TRBD2 (5 bases). From germline, CDR1 is SGHAT and CDR2 FQNNGV. This CDR3 has 13 residues. V lost 6 bases and J 2 bases, leaving 9 bases between the germline ends. The CDR3 region has the DNA TGTGCCAGCAGAAGACTAAACACAGATACGCAGTATTTT. Its protein product is CASRRLNTDTQYF. Supplemented by reference TRBV11-2 and TRBJ2-3, the full variable domain reads EAGVAQSPRYKIIEKRQSVAFWCNPISGHATLYWYQQILGQGPKLLIQFQNNGVVDDSQLPKDRFSAERLKGVDSTLKIQPAKLEDSAVYLCASRRLNTDTQYFGPGTRLTVL.

This clonotype came up many times. This rearrangement joins TRBV5-1 to TRBJ2-3; 8 bases fit TRBD2. There are 18 residues in the CDR3. V lost 7 bases and J lost 1; bases outside the gene matches: 17. CDR1 is SGHRS and CDR2 is YFSETQ in the germline V gene. DNA for the CDR3: TGCGCCAGCCGAGGCGTGGTGAAACTAGCGGACGGCACAGATACGCAGTATTTT. Amino acid sequence: CASRGVVKLADGTDTQYF.

This chain connects TRBV3-1 to TRBJ2-3; weak D call: TRBD1 (5 bases). The CDR3 has 16 residues. Germline V gene data show CDR1 as LGHDT and CDR2 as YNNKEL (reference sequence). With 0 bases removed from V and 3 bases from J, the gap between germline ends came to 13 bases. The CDR3 reads CASSQDGAPGTDTQYF. As DNA, the CDR3 is TGTGCCAGCAGCCAAGATGGGGCCCCAGGGACAGATACGCAGTATTTT.

This clonotype appeared a few times. DNA for the CDR3: TGCAGCGTTGAGTACGGGACGATCACAGATACGCAGTATTTT. Encoded protein: CSVEYGTITDTQYF. The V call is TRBV29-1, the J call TRBJ2-3; D might be TRBD1 or TRBD2, each matching 5 bases. CDR1 and CDR2 from the germline V gene are SQVTM and ANQGSEA. With 3 bases removed from V and 2 bases from J, the gap between germline ends came to 12 bases. This CDR3 is 14 amino acids long.

This clonotype has more than one count but fewer than ten. This rearrangement joins TRBV12-5 to TRBJ2-1; TRBD1 might be the D (6 bases). The CDR3 is made up of 14 amino acids. V was pared by 1 base and J by 6 bases, with 10 bases between. Germline CDR1 is LGHNT and CDR2 is FRNRAP. The chain's CDR3 is CASGLGQGINEQFF. Written as DNA, the CDR3 is TGTGCTAGTGGTTTGGGCCAGGGGATCAATGAGCAGTTCTTC.

The rearrangement links TRBV3-1 to TRBJ2-7; 9 bases fit TRBD2. V was clipped by 2 bases and J by 7 bases; unmatched bases: 9. This CDR3 comprises 15 residues. CDR1 LGHDT and CDR2 YNNKEL come from the germline V gene (reference sequence). The CDR3 loop reads CASSQSLAGPREQYF. In DNA, the CDR3 is TGTGCCAGCAGCCAAAGCCTAGCGGGGCCTCGAGAGCAGTACTTC.

This clonotype came up a few times. V gene TRBV5-1 combines with J gene TRBJ1-1, with no clear D. Germline-derived CDR1 and CDR2 are SGHRS and YFSETQ. The CDR3 has 13 residues. V was pared by 1 base and J by 11 bases, with 15 bases between. The chain's CDR3 is CASSLSFGLEAFF. The CDR3 DNA reads as TGCGCCAGCAGCTTGTCATTTGGCTTGGAGGCTTTCTTT.

The V gene is TRBV19, the J gene TRBJ1-4; no reliable D call. Germline V gene lookup returns CDR1 LNHDA and CDR2 SQIVND (reference sequence). There are 12 residues in the CDR3. The V and J ends lost 9 bases and 4 bases respectively, with 9 bases between them. The CDR3 nucleotides are TGTGCCAGCGGACGGATTAATGAAAAACTGTTTTTT. It encodes CASGRINEKLFF.